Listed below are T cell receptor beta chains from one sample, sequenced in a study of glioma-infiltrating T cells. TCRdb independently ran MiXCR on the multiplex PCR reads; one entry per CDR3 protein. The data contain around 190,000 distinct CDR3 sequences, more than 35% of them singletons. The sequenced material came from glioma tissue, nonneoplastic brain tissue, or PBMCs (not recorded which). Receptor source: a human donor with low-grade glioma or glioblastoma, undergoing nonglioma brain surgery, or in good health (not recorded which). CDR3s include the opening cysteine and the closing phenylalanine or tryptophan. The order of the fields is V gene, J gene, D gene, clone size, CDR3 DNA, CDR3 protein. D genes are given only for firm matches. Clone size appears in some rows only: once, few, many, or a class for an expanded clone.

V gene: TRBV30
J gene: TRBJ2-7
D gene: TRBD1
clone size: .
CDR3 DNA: TGTGCCTGGAACCGGGACAGCACCTACGAGCAGTACTTC
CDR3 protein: CAWNRDSTYEQYF

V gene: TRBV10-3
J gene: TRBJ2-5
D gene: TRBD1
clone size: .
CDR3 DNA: TGTGCCATCAGTGAAGGGGACAGGGCCGGCGAGACCCAGTACTTC
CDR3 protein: CAISEGDRAGETQYF

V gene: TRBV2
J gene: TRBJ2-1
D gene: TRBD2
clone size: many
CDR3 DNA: TGTGCCACTAGCGGCTCCTCCTACAATGAGCAGTTCTTC
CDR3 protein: CATSGSSYNEQFF

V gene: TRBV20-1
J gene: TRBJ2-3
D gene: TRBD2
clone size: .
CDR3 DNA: TGCGGCGCCCGACCGGGGGTAGCGGGAACAGATACGCAGTATTTT
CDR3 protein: CGARPGVAGTDTQYF

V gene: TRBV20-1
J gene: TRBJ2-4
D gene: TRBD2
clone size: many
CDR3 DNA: TGCAGTGCTCGGGAGGTAGTAGCCAAAAACATTCAGTACTTC
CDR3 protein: CSAREVVAKNIQYF

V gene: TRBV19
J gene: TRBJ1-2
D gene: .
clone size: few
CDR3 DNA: TGTGCCAGTGCCGCGGGGGGGACACGGACTAACTATGGCTACACCTTC
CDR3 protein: CASAAGGTRTNYGYTF

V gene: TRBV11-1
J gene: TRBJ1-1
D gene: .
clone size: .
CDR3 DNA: TGTGCCAGCAGCTCAATCATGTCGAAACAGATGAACACTGAATCTTTCTTT
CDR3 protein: CASSSIMSKQMNTESFF

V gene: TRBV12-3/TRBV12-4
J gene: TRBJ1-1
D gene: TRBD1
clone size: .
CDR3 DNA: TGTGCCAGCAGAGATCCGGGACAGTTGAACACTGAAGCTTTCTTT
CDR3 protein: CASRDPGQLNTEAFF

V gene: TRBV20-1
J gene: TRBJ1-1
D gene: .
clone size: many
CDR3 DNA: TGCAGTGCTAGGAGTCCGAACACTGAAGCTTTCTTT
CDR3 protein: CSARSPNTEAFF

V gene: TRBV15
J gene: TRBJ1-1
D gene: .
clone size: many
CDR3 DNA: TGTGCCACCAGCGTAACTAAGAACACTGAAGCTTTCTTT
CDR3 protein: CATSVTKNTEAFF

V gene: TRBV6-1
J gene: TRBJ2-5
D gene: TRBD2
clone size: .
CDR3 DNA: TGTGCCAGCAGACAAGACGGCGGCGGGAGACAGACCCAGTACTTC
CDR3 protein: CASRQDGGGRQTQYF

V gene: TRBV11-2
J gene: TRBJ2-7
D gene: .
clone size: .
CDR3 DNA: TGTGTCAGCAGCCAGATGGGGGAAACCTACGAGCAGTACTTC
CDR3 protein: CVSSQMGETYEQYF

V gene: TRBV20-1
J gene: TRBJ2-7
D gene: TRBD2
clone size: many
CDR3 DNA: TGCAGTGCTAGTCGGACTAGCGGTAGCTACGAGCAGTACTTC
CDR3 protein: CSASRTSGSYEQYF

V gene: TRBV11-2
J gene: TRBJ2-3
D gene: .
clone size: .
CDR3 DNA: TGTGCCAGCAGCTTAGCCTCAGATAAGCAGTATTTT
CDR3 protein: CASSLASDKQYF

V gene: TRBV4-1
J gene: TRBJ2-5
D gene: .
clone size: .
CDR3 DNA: TGCGCCAGCAACCAAGGGGAGACCCAGTACTTC
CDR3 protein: CASNQGETQYF

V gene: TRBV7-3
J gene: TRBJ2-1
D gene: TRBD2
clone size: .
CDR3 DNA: TGTGCCAGCAGCCCCACGCTAGCGGCCTACAGTGAGCAGTTCTTC
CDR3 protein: CASSPTLAAYSEQFF

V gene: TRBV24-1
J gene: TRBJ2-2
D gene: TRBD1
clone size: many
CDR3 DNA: TGTGCCACCAGGAAACAGGGGGACACCGGGGAGCTGTTTTTT
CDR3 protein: CATRKQGDTGELFF

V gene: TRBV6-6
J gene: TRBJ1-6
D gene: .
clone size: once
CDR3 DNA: TGTGCCAGAGGAGATACTTCACCCCTCCACTTT
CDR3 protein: CARGDTSPLHF

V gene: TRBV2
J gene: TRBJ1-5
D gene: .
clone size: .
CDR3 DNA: TGTGCCAGCAGTGAGCCGTATAGCAATCAGCCCCAGCATTTT
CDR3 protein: CASSEPYSNQPQHF

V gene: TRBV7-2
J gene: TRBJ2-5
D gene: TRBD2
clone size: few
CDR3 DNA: TGTGCCAGCAGCCCAGGAGCGGGGTCGGAGACCCAGTACTTC
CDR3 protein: CASSPGAGSETQYF

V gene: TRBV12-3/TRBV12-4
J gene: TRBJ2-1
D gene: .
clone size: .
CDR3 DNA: TGTGCCAGCAGAGACGGCCCACATCCGTTCTTC
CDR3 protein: CASRDGPHPFF

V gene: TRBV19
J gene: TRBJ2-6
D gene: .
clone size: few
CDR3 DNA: TGTGCCAGTAAACGGGGTGACAGCTCTGGGGCCAACGTCCTGACTTTC
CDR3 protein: CASKRGDSSGANVLTF

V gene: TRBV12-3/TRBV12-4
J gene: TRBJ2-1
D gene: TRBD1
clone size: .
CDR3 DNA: TGTGCCAGCAGTCCATCGAGGACAGGGAATAATGAGCAGTTCTTC
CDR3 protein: CASSPSRTGNNEQFF

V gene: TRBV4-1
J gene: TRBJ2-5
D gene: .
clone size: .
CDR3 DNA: TGCGCCAGCAGCCTAATACCTTCCGTAGGGGGAAGAAAAGAGACCCAGTACTTC
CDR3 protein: CASSLIPSVGGRKETQYF

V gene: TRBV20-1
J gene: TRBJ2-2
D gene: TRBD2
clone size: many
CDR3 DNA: TGCAGTGCACCTACCGGGACTAGAAACACCGGGGAGCTGTTTTTT
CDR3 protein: CSAPTGTRNTGELFF

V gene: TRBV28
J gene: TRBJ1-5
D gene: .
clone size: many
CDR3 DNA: TGTGCCAGCAGTTTAGGGATTCTTAGGGCCCAGCATTTT
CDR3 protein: CASSLGILRAQHF

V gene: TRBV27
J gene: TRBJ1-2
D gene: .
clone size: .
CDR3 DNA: TGTGCCAGCAGCCGGATCATGACAGACTTTAACTATGTCTACACCTTC
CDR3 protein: CASSRIMTDFNYVYTF

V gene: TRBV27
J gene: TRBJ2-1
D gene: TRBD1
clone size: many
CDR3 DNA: TGTGCCAGCACCCCGGGACAGGGAAACAATGAGCAGTTCTTC
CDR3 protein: CASTPGQGNNEQFF

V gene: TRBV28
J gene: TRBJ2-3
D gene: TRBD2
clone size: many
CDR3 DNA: TGTGCCAGCAGTACACCGGGACTAGCGGGAACAGATACGCAGTATTTT
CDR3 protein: CASSTPGLAGTDTQYF

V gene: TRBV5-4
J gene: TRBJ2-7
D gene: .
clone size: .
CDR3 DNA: TGTGCCAGCAGCCCGCCGGGCTCCTACAATGAGCAGTACTTC
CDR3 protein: CASSPPGSYNEQYF

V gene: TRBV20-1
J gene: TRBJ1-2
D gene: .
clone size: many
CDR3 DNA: TGCAGTGCTAGGGAGGGGGTGAACTATGGCTACACCTTC
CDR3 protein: CSAREGVNYGYTF

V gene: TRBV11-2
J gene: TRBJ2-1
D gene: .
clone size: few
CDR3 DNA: TGTGCCAGCAGCTTAATCCGGGATGAGCAGTTCTTC
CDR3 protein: CASSLIRDEQFF

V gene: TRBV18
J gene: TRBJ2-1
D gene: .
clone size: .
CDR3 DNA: TGTGCCAGCTCACCTAGTTGGGACGTCGATGAGCAGTTCTTC
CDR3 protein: CASSPSWDVDEQFF

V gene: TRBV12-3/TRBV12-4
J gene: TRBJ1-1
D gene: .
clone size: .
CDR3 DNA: TGTGCCAGCAGCCAACGTACTCGTTTTGGGGCGGCAAAGAACACTGAGGCTTTCTTT
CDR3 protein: CASSQRTRFGAAKNTEAFF

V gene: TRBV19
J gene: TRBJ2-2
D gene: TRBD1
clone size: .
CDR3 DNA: TGTGCCAGTTTCCCTCGACTGACAGGGGTAGGGAACACCGGGGAGCTGTTTTTT
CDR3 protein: CASFPRLTGVGNTGELFF

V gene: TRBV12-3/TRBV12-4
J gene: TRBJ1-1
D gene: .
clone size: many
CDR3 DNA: TGTGCCAGCAGTTATGGTGGTGGCACTGAAGCTTTCTTT
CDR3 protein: CASSYGGGTEAFF

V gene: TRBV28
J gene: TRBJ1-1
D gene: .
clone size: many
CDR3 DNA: TGTGCCAGCAGTCAAACAGGGTGGGACACTGAAGCTTTCTTT
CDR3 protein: CASSQTGWDTEAFF

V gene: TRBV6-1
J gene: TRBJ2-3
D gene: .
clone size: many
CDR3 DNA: TGTGCCAGCAGGACAGCATCCACAGATACGCAGTATTTT
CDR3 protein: CASRTASTDTQYF

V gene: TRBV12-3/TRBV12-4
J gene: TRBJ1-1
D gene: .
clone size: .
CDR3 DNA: TGTGCCAGCAGTTTAGAGAGTCGGTCGAACACTGAAGCTTTCTTT
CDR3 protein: CASSLESRSNTEAFF

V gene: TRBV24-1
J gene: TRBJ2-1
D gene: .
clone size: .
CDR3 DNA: TGTGCCACCTCATGGGAAGGGACTCGACGGAATGAGCATTTCTTC
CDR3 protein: CATSWEGTRRNEHFF

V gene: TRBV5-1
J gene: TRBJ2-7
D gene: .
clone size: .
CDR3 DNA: TGCGCCAGCAGCTTGGTTGGGGGAGTAGGGCAGTACTTC
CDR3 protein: CASSLVGGVGQYF

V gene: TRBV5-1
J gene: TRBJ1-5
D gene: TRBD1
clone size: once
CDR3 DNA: TGCGCCAGCAGGCTTGGGGACAGTAGCGATCAGCCCCAGCATTTT
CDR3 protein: CASRLGDSSDQPQHF

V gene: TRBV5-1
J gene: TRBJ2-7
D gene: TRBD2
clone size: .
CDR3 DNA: TGCGCCAGCAGCGGTTTCCTAGCGGGAGGACCAAGCTCCTACGAGCAGTACTTC
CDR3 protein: CASSGFLAGGPSSYEQYF

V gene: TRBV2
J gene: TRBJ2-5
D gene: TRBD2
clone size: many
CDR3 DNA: TGTGCCAGCAGGAAGGGCAGGGAGGGCCAGTACTTC
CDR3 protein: CASRKGREGQYF

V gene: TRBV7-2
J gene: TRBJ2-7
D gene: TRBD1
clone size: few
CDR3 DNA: TGTGCCAGCAGCTCCCAGTCCGGACAGGCCTACGAGCAGTACTTC
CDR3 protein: CASSSQSGQAYEQYF

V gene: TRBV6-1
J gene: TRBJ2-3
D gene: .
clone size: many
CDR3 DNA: TGTGCCAGCAGTGAAGTGGATGCGTCCTATACGCAGTATTTT
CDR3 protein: CASSEVDASYTQYF

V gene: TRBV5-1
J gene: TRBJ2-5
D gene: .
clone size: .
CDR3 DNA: TGCGCCAGCAGCTTGGCGACAGGACAAGAGACCCAGTACTTC
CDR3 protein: CASSLATGQETQYF

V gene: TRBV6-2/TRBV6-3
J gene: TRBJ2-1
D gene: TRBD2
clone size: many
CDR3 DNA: TGTGCCAGCAGTTACCTCCGGGGGGTAGCGGGCCCACTGAACAATGAGCAGTTCTTC
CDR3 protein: CASSYLRGVAGPLNNEQFF

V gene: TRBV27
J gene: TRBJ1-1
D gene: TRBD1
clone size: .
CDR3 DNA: TGTGCCAGCAGTCCCGGGACAGGTACGAGCGCTGAAGCTTTCTTT
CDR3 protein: CASSPGTGTSAEAFF

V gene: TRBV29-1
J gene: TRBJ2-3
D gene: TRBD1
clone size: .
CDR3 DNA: TGCAGCGTAGATCGACAGGGGAGGACAGATACGCAGTATTTT
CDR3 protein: CSVDRQGRTDTQYF

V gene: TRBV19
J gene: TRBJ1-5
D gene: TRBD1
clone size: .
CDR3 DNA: TGTGCCAGTAGTATTGGGGACAGGGGGCATCAGCCCCAGCATTTT
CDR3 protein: CASSIGDRGHQPQHF

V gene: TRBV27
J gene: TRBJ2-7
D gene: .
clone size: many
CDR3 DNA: TGTGCCAGCAGTTCTGGACAGACCTACGAGCAGTACTTC
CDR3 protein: CASSSGQTYEQYF

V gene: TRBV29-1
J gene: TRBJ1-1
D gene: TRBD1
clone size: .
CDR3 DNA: TGCAGCCTCGACAGGGGTGGGAACACTGAAGCTTTCTTT
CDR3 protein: CSLDRGGNTEAFF

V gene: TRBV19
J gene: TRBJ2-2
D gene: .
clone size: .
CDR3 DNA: TGTGCCAGTAGCCAACCCCGCGGCAGTGACACCGGGGAGCTGTTTTTT
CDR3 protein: CASSQPRGSDTGELFF

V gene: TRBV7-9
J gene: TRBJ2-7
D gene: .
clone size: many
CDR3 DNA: TGTGCCAGCAGCCCCAGCCCCTATGAGACTTACGAGCAGTACTTC
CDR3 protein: CASSPSPYETYEQYF